A single sample gave rise to the 18 T cell receptor beta chains below, sequenced in a study of cytomegalovirus exposure and HLA in healthy donors. In the PCR, 60 Vbeta and 13 Jbeta primers were used. Here immunoSEQ multiplex PCR was the method, and the copy in TCRdb shows in-frame clones only, minus some. The data show around 94,000 clones, roughly 80% seen once. Specimen: PBMCs. These TCRs come from a woman in her forties in good health and CMV-seropositive.

The chain combines TRBV7-2 with TRBJ2-1; D might be TRBD2 (5 bases). V lost 3 bases to trimming and J lost 3 bases, with 9 bases between them. The length of the CDR3 is 14 residues. Germline V gene lookup returns CDR1 SGHTA and CDR2 FQGNSA. As DNA, the CDR3 is TGTGCCAGCAGCTTGGACTGGAACTACAATGAGCAGTTCTTC. Amino acids: CASSLDWNYNEQFF.

This clone was picked up one time. The V call is TRBV27, the J call TRBJ2-7, with 12 bases lining up with TRBD2. The CDR3 loop spans 15 amino acids. The germline gives CDR1 MNHEY, CDR2 SMNVEV (reference sequence). V was pared by 3 bases and J by 5 bases, with 5 bases of the junction left unmatched. The CDR3: CASSLRLAGVDEQYF. The CDR3 DNA follows: TGTGCCAGCAGTTTGAGACTAGCGGGAGTGGACGAGCAGTACTTC.

V and J are TRBV18 and TRBJ2-3, with 9 bases lining up with TRBD2. The CDR3 totals 17 residues. CDR1 and CDR2 from the germline V gene are KGHSH and LQKENI. V lost 3 bases, J lost 0 bases, and 7 bases stayed unmatched. The CDR3 DNA follows: TGTGCCAGCTCACCGGCCGAGACTAGCGGTAGCACAGATACGCAGTATTTT. As protein: CASSPAETSGSTDTQYF. The full variable domain, its missing parts supplied by reference TRBV18 and TRBJ2-3, is NAGVMQNPRHLVRRRGQEARLRCSPMKGHSHVYWYRQLPEEGLKFMVYLQKENIIDESGMPKERFSAEFPKEGPSILRIQQVVRGDSAAYFCASSPAETSGSTDTQYFGPGTRLTVL.

V and J are TRBV5-4 and TRBJ2-1; 7 bases align to TRBD2. Germline V gene data show CDR1 as SGHNT and CDR2 as YYREEE (reference sequence). CDR3 size: 17 residues. After removal of 0 bases from V and 4 bases from J, the junction contained 10 bases not matched to a gene. The CDR3 DNA sequence: TGTGCCAGCAGCTTGGGGATTCTAGCGGCCCCTTACAATGAGCAGTTCTTC. Translated, it gives CASSLGILAAPYNEQFF.

Comments on this clone: The junction shows a germline mismatch at one end, possibly a read error. The rearrangement joins TRBV7-9 to TRBJ2-7, with a tentative D call TRBD1 (6 bases). CDR1 and CDR2 (germline): SEHNR, FQNEAQ (reference sequence). The length of the CDR3 is 15 residues. This CDR3 reads CSSSLEAGASYEQYF. CDR3 bases: TGTTCCAGCAGCTTAGAAGCAGGGGCCTCCTACGAGCAGTACTTC.

V and J are TRBV30 and TRBJ1-6; a weak D match, TRBD1 (5 bases). The CDR3 contains 12 residues. Looked up from germline, CDR1 is GTSNPN and CDR2 is SVGIG (reference sequence). V lost 1 base and J 10 bases, leaving 8 bases between the germline ends. The CDR3 DNA sequence: TGTGCCTGGAGTGGGGGCTGGTCACCCCTCCACTTT. Protein: CAWSGGWSPLHF.

With regard to this clone: This sample also contains other DNA sequences that code for the same CDR3. The DNA of the CDR3 is TGTGCCACCAGCAGCAGATTAGCGGGAGGGGAGACCCAGTACTTC. This gives the protein CATSSRLAGGETQYF. The chain is built from TRBV15 and TRBJ2-5; the match to TRBD2 covers 11 bases. Germline CDR1 is LNHNV and CDR2 is YYDKDF (reference sequence). V shed 3 bases and J 5 bases; nucleotides not matched to a gene: 5. The CDR3 is 15 amino acids.

This clone showed up just a few times. The chain links TRBV19 to TRBJ1-5, with D uncertain. The ends were cut back, 2 bases at V and 3 bases at J, with 8 bases in the middle. The CDR3 has 14 residues. Germline CDR1 is LNHDA and CDR2 is SQIVND (reference sequence). The CDR3 region has the DNA TGTGCCAGTAGTATATCGGGAACCAATCAGCCCCAGCATTTT. This sequence encodes CASSISGTNQPQHF.

A few counts support this clone. The chain couples TRBV4-3 to TRBJ2-2, with a possible D match to TRBD2 (6 bases). Germline V lookup: CDR1 LGHNA, CDR2 YSLEER. V was trimmed by 3 bases and J by 0 bases, leaving 11 bases between them. This CDR3 has 16 residues. The CDR3 sequence is CASSHIGTANTGELFF. The DNA for the CDR3 is TGCGCCAGCAGCCATATCGGGACTGCGAACACCGGGGAGCTGTTTTTT.

The rearrangement joins TRBV6-5 to TRBJ2-7, with D hard to call. CDR1 is MNHEY and CDR2 is SVGAGI in the germline V gene. Between the trimmed V and J ends, which lost 4 bases and 3 bases, there was a span of 13 bases. The CDR3 contains 14 residues. The CDR3 protein is CASSSRQPVYEQYF. The CDR3 coding sequence is TGTGCCAGCAGTTCGCGCCAACCCGTCTACGAGCAGTACTTC.

This chain connects TRBV5-6 to TRBJ1-1, with 7 bases matching TRBD1. The germline CDR1 and CDR2 sequences are SGHDT and YYEEEE. The junction had 8 bases not matched to a gene; V was cut back by 4 bases and J by 5 bases. CDR3 length equals 14 residues. The CDR3 nucleotides are TGTGCCAGCAGCCCCGGAGGGGGCCTAACTGAAGCTTTCTTT. Amino acid sequence: CASSPGGGLTEAFF.

The chain combines TRBV27 with TRBJ2-5, with 9 nucleotides matching TRBD1. In germline, CDR1 is MNHEY, CDR2 SMNVEV (reference sequence). The CDR3 has 15 amino acids. The V gene end was trimmed by 4 bases and the J gene end by 5 bases; junction bases not matched to a gene: 8. DNA for the CDR3: TGTGCCAGCAGTTCAGCCGGGACAGGGTATGAGACCCAGTACTTC. This translates into CASSSAGTGYETQYF.

This chain links TRBV6-1 with TRBJ2-3; 9 nucleotides match TRBD1. The CDR3 extends over 12 amino acids. V shed 6 bases, J shed 11 bases, and the junction held 6 bases outside the gene matches. From germline, CDR1 is MNHNS and CDR2 SASEGT. The CDR3 sequence: CASRTGGIRQYF. The CDR3, as DNA: TGTGCCAGCAGAACAGGGGGCATAAGGCAGTATTTT.

The V gene is TRBV25-1, the J gene TRBJ2-2; D may be TRBD2 (5 bases). Trimming stripped 5 bases from V and 2 bases from J, with 12 bases between. Germline-derived CDR1 and CDR2 are MGHDK and SYGVNS. The CDR3 extends over 15 amino acids. The CDR3 DNA is TGTGCCAGCAGTCGAAGGACTCCAAACACCGGGGAGCTGTTTTTT. This codes for CASSRRTPNTGELFF.

The chain couples TRBV6-4 to TRBJ2-7; 10 nucleotides line up with TRBD2. This CDR3 contains 16 residues. Germline V gene data show CDR1 as MRHNA and CDR2 as SNTAGT. V lost 5 bases and J lost 2; bases outside the gene matches: 9. This CDR3 is CASSNISSGSPYEQYF. CDR3 sequence (DNA): TGTGCCAGCAGTAACATATCTAGCGGGAGCCCCTACGAGCAGTACTTC.

This clone has just a few counts. The chain links TRBV5-4 to TRBJ1-1; the D gene is possibly TRBD1 (5 bases). Germline assignment: CDR1 SGHNT and CDR2 YYREEE (reference sequence). The CDR3 spans 14 residues. Trimming left V 5 bases short and J 3 bases short, with 14 bases between. CDR3 loop: CASSDGGVDTEAFF. The CDR3 nucleotides are TGTGCCAGCAGTGACGGGGGGGTGGACACTGAAGCTTTCTTT.

This clone was recorded a few times. This chain connects TRBV16 to TRBJ2-1; TRBD2 matches at 11 bases. V dropped 7 bases and J dropped 6; count of bases not matched to a gene: 11. The CDR3 spans 16 residues. The germline CDR1 and CDR2 sequences are KGHSY and FQNENV. The CDR3 is CASTPGQLAGGNEQFF. CDR3 sequence (DNA): TGTGCCAGCACCCCGGGACAGCTAGCGGGAGGCAATGAGCAGTTCTTC.

This clone came up a few times. The rearrangement links TRBV11-3 to TRBJ2-1, with TRBD1 matching 12 bases. The V segment lost 1 base and the J segment 12 bases; nucleotides outside the gene matches: 4. This CDR3 has 14 residues. Germline CDR1 and CDR2: SGHNT and YENEEA. CDR3 nucleotide sequence: TGTGCCAGCAGCTTAGGGGACAGGGGGCATGGGCAGTTCTTC. It translates to CASSLGDRGHGQFF.